These 18 T cell receptor beta chains were all obtained from the same sample, sequenced in a study of cytomegalovirus exposure and HLA in healthy donors. This PCR relied on a set of 60 Vbeta primers and 13 Jbeta primers. Only in-frame clones appear in the TCRdb table, and some are missing; sequencing was by immunoSEQ multiplex PCR. The sample has 70,000 to 95,000 clones, about three quarters seen once. Source material: PBMCs. These receptors originate from a man aged 25-40 years in good health and CMV-seropositive.

The CDR3 is CASSYSTGKTQYF. CDR3 nucleotides: TGTGCCAGCAGTTACTCGACAGGGAAGACCCAGTACTTC. V is TRBV6-6 and J is TRBJ2-5; TRBD1 matches at 7 bases. V shed 0 bases, J shed 6 bases, and the junction held 1 base outside the gene matches. The length of the CDR3 is 13 residues. The germline CDR1 and CDR2 sequences are MNHNY and SVGAGI (reference sequence).

This CDR3 reads CASSQSFSGNGYTF. The DNA of the CDR3 is TGTGCCAGTAGCCAGTCATTTTCGGGAAATGGCTACACCTTC. This chain joins TRBV25-1 and TRBJ1-2; D is unclear. CDR3 length: 14 residues. V gave up 9 bases and J gave up 6 bases, with 20 bases separating them. Germline V gene lookup returns CDR1 MGHDK and CDR2 SYGVNS.

The rearrangement links TRBV7-2 to TRBJ1-1, with 7 bases that match TRBD1. Germline V gene sequence: CDR1 SGHTA, CDR2 FQGNSA. The CDR3 is made up of 16 amino acids. The V and J ends lost 5 bases and 5 bases, in that order; junction bases with no gene match: 14. In DNA, the CDR3 is TGTGCCAGCAGCCCTACCGCGAGGGGGCGGTATACTGAAGCTTTCTTT. Its translation: CASSPTARGRYTEAFF. The variable domain in full, with the rest retrieved from reference TRBV7-2 and TRBJ1-1, is GAGVSQSPSNKVTEKGKDVELRCDPISGHTALYWYRQSLGQGLEFLIYFQGNSAPDKSGLPSDRFSAERTGGSVSTLTIQRTQQEDSAVYLCASSPTARGRYTEAFFGQGTRLTVV.

The V call is TRBV27, the J call TRBJ1-1, with no clear D. V was clipped by 5 bases and J by 0 bases, with 16 bases between them. The CDR3 loop spans 16 amino acids. CDR1 is MNHEY and CDR2 is SMNVEV in the germline V gene (reference sequence). The DNA for the CDR3 is TGTGCCAGCAGTAAGCGGGATCATACGGTGAACACTGAAGCTTTCTTT. Protein product: CASSKRDHTVNTEAFF.

The rearrangement joins TRBV27 to TRBJ1-5; D is unclear. Trimming shortened V by 11 bases and J by 8 bases, and 16 bases separated the two germline ends. This CDR3 comprises 12 residues. In germline, CDR1 is MNHEY, CDR2 SMNVEV (reference sequence). The CDR3 DNA sequence: TGTGCCCCCCTCTGGCCGAGGAAGCCCCAGCATTTT. This sequence encodes CAPLWPRKPQHF.

The chain recombines TRBV30 with TRBJ2-2; D may be TRBD1 (5 bases). CDR3 length: 19 amino acids. V lost 2 bases to trimming and J lost 4 bases, with 26 bases between them. Germline V CDR1 and CDR2: GTSNPN, SVGIG (reference sequence). CDR3 nucleotide sequence: TGTGCCTGGAGTACTTTGTACAGGACCCGTTTGATTGGCACCGGGGAGCTGTTTTTT. It encodes CAWSTLYRTRLIGTGELFF.

V gene TRBV5-6 combines with J gene TRBJ1-6, with D hard to call. Looked up from germline, CDR1 is SGHDT and CDR2 is YYEEEE. The CDR3 is made up of 17 amino acids. V was cut by 0 bases and J by 8 bases, with 18 bases left in between. The CDR3 DNA sequence: TGTGCCAGCAGCTTGGCGGGAGCAGGCGCCCCATATTCACCCCTCCACTTT. Translated, it gives CASSLAGAGAPYSPLHF.

The V gene is TRBV27, the J gene TRBJ2-3; D is uncertain. Per germline, CDR1 MNHEY and CDR2 SMNVEV (reference sequence). V lost 2 bases to trimming and J lost 1 base, with 10 bases between them. The CDR3 is made up of 15 amino acids. The CDR3 sequence: CASSLGHTRTDTQYF. CDR3 nucleotides: TGTGCCAGCAGTTTAGGGCACACACGCACAGATACGCAGTATTTT.

The rearrangement links TRBV20-1 to TRBJ1-1; 7 nucleotides line up with TRBD1. The V gene end was trimmed by 6 bases and the J gene end by 8 bases; junction bases not matched to a gene: 6. CDR1 and CDR2 (germline): DFQATT, SNEGSKA (reference sequence). This CDR3 is built from 11 residues. CDR3: CSAPLTGEAFF. CDR3 DNA sequence: TGCAGTGCCCCCTTGACAGGGGAAGCTTTCTTT.

This chain links TRBV6-1 with TRBJ1-1; D not resolved. The V and J ends lost 8 bases and 5 bases respectively, with 15 bases between them. Germline-derived CDR1 and CDR2 are MNHNS and SASEGT. The CDR3 covers 13 residues. The CDR3 region is CASEASWETEAFF. CDR3 nucleotide sequence: TGTGCCAGCGAGGCGAGCTGGGAGACTGAAGCTTTCTTT.

The chain is built from TRBV9 and TRBJ2-1; the D is unclear. The V gene lost 0 bases and the J gene lost 6 bases, with 10 bases spanning the gap. Looked up from germline, CDR1 is SGDLS and CDR2 is YYNGEE. There are 14 residues in the CDR3. CDR3 coding DNA: TGTGCCAGCAGCGTAGGGGCCGTGATCAATGAGCAGTTCTTC. Its translation: CASSVGAVINEQFF.

The chain recombines TRBV4-1 with TRBJ1-1; 7 bases fit TRBD1. The CDR3 has 19 amino acids. Germline CDR1 reads MGHRA; CDR2 reads YSYEKL. The junction had 18 bases not matched to a gene; V was cut back by 5 bases and J by 0 bases. This CDR3 reads CASSYKAKQGSMMNTEAFF. The CDR3 region has the DNA TGCGCCAGCAGCTATAAAGCTAAACAGGGGTCAATGATGAACACTGAAGCTTTCTTT.

V usage is TRBV6-4 and J usage is TRBJ2-3; 11 bases agree with TRBD2. Germline CDR1 reads MRHNA; CDR2 reads SNTAGT. V shed 10 bases and J 2 bases; nucleotides not matched to a gene: 5. The CDR3 length is 14 residues. CDR3 DNA sequence: TGTGCCACGCGGACTAGCGGGCCCACAGATACGCAGTATTTT. As protein: CATRTSGPTDTQYF.

The chain joins TRBV4-1 to TRBJ2-7; TRBD2 matches 12 bases. Germline CDR1 reads MGHRA; CDR2 reads YSYEKL. The CDR3 has 17 residues. J gave up 0 bases and V 4 bases, and 7 bases lay outside the gene matches. The CDR3 coding sequence is TGCGCCAGCAGCCCCGGACTAGCGGGGACCTACTCCTACGAGCAGTACTTC. It encodes CASSPGLAGTYSYEQYF.

V is TRBV7-2 and J is TRBJ2-1; 10 nucleotides line up with TRBD1. With 3 bases clipped from V and 6 bases from J, the junction kept 5 bases outside the gene matches. Germline-derived CDR1 and CDR2 are SGHTA and FQGNSA. The CDR3 covers 15 residues. The CDR3 bases are TGTGCCAGCAGCTTCTCGTGGACAGGGGGCAATGAGCAGTTCTTC. This gives the protein CASSFSWTGGNEQFF.

The chain has TRBV5-1 and TRBJ2-1; tentatively, D is TRBD2 (5 bases). The CDR3 consists of 15 residues. Trimming shortened V by 3 bases and J by 6 bases, and 16 bases separated the two germline ends. Per germline, CDR1 SGHRS and CDR2 YFSETQ. CDR3 nucleotides: TGCGCCAGCAGCTCGGCTGGGTCTGGACTCAATGAGCAGTTCTTC. Translation: CASSSAGSGLNEQFF.

The gene calls are TRBV19 and TRBJ1-1, with a weak D call TRBD1 (5 bases). The ends were cut back, 6 bases at V and 2 bases at J, with 19 bases in the middle. This CDR3 has 16 residues. Germline assignment: CDR1 LNHDA and CDR2 SQIVND (reference sequence). The CDR3 region is CASSPLGLGGNTEAFF. Here the CDR3 DNA reads TGTGCCAGTAGCCCCCTGGGCTTGGGGGGTAACACTGAAGCTTTCTTT. The full variable domain, its missing parts supplied by reference TRBV19 and TRBJ1-1, is DGGITQSPKYLFRKEGQNVTLSCEQNLNHDAMYWYRQDPGQGLRLIYYSQIVNDFQKGDIAEGYSVSREKKESFPLTVTSAQKNPTAFYLCASSPLGLGGNTEAFFGQGTRLTVV.

This sequence joins TRBV9 and TRBJ2-3, with D maybe TRBD1 (6 bases). With 0 bases removed from V and 4 bases from J, the gap between germline ends came to 15 bases. The CDR3 runs to 16 residues. Germline V CDR1 and CDR2: SGDLS, YYNGEE. CDR3 DNA sequence: TGTGCCAGCAGCGTAGCTGCAGGGTACAGGGCAGATACGCAGTATTTT. Its protein product is CASSVAAGYRADTQYF.